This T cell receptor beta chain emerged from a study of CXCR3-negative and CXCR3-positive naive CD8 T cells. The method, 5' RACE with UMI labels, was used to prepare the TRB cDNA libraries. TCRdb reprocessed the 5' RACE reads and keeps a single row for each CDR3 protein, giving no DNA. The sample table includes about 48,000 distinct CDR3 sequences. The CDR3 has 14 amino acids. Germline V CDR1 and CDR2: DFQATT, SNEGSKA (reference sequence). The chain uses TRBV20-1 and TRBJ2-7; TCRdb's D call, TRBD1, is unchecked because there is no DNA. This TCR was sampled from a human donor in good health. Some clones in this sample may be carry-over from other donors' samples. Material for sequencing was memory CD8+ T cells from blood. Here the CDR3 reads CSATPSRVSYEQYF.